One and the same sample provided the 14 T cell receptor beta chains below, sequenced in a study of early T cells in non-severe SARS-CoV-2 infection. A single record per CDR3 protein comes from TCRdb applying MiXCR to the 5' RACE reads. This table holds tens of thousands of distinct CDR3 sequences, approximately 10% found once. Sequenced material: whole blood, taken at baseline. These receptors were collected from an adult who was a healthcare worker with PCR-confirmed SARS-CoV-2 infection or an uninfected control (not recorded which).

The table lists this clonotype with many counts. The V call is TRBV10-3, the J call TRBJ2-3; D uncertain. The germline V and J ends were trimmed by 2 bases and 4 bases, with 4 bases remaining between them. From germline, CDR1 is ENHRY and CDR2 SYGVKD. The CDR3 spans 12 residues. CDR3 residues: CAISERSDTQYF. The DNA of the CDR3 is TGTGCCATCAGTGAGAGGTCAGATACGCAGTATTTT.

Many counts were recorded for this clonotype. V is TRBV12-3 or TRBV12-4 and J is TRBJ2-1; 7 bases agree with TRBD2. The CDR3 runs 16 residues. With V trimmed by 2 bases and J by 3 bases, 7 bases remained unmatched. In DNA, the CDR3 is TGTGCCAGCAGTTTACTAGGACTAGTCGACTACAATGAGCAGTTCTTC. It is translated as CASSLLGLVDYNEQFF.

This clonotype has a handful of counts. V gene TRBV2 combines with J gene TRBJ2-7; 7 nucleotides align to TRBD1. Germline assignment: CDR1 SNHLY and CDR2 FYNNEI. Germline trimming cut 6 bases from V and 5 bases from J; bases unmatched to any gene: 13. There are 15 residues in the CDR3. Here the CDR3 reads CASSLLPGQWNEQYF. As DNA, the CDR3 is TGTGCCAGCAGCCTCCTTCCGGGACAGTGGAACGAGCAGTACTTC.

This clonotype was found many times. V gene TRBV7-6 combines with J gene TRBJ1-1, with D uncertain. The V end was cut by 6 bases, the J end by 1 base, with 9 bases between. The CDR3 sequence is 13 residues long. CDR1 is SGHVS and CDR2 is FNYEAQ in the germline V gene. The CDR3 bases are TGTGCCAGCAGTTTCTCACGGAACACTGAAGCTTTCTTT. It codes for CASSFSRNTEAFF.

Many counts were recorded for this clonotype. This chain uses TRBV12-3 or TRBV12-4 with TRBJ2-1; D call uncertain. The CDR3 spans 13 residues. V was shortened by 2 bases and J by 4 bases, with 6 bases between the two germline ends. This CDR3 is CASSLRVYNEQFF. The CDR3 coding sequence is TGTGCCAGCAGTTTAAGAGTTTACAATGAGCAGTTCTTC.

At least ten counts were recorded for this clonotype. The chain links TRBV29-1 to TRBJ2-1, with D maybe TRBD2 (6 bases). This CDR3 has 14 residues. Germline V CDR1 and CDR2: SQVTM, ANQGSEA. Trimming removed 5 bases at V and 9 bases at J, with 20 bases between. CDR3 nucleotides: TGCAGCGTTTCCCGTCCGGGACGGGAGACTGAGCAGTTCTTC. Protein: CSVSRPGRETEQFF.

This clonotype was counted at least ten times. J is TRBJ2-3 and V is TRBV20-1, with a weak D call TRBD1 (6 bases). The CDR3 contains 14 residues. V was clipped by 5 bases and J by 6 bases, with 18 bases between them. Germline V lookup: CDR1 DFQATT, CDR2 SNEGSKA (reference sequence). This CDR3 reads CSAVPGHNRDTQYF. The CDR3 region has the DNA TGCAGTGCTGTTCCGGGACACAACAGGGATACGCAGTATTTT.

This clonotype was counted only a few times. The V call is TRBV7-9, the J call TRBJ2-1, with TRBD2 identical over 9 bases. Germline V CDR1 and CDR2: SEHNR, FQNEAQ (reference sequence). J was trimmed by 7 bases and V by 1 base; bases with no gene match: 5. The CDR3 is 15 residues long. The CDR3 nucleotides are TGTGCCAGCAGCTTAGGTGCGGGAGGGCCAAATGAGCAGTTCTTC. Its protein product is CASSLGAGGPNEQFF.

The J gene is TRBJ2-3, the V gene TRBV7-9; D unclear. The germline CDR1 and CDR2 sequences are SEHNR and FQNEAQ (reference sequence). Trimming removed 1 base from V and 6 bases from J, with 5 bases in between. CDR3 length: 12 residues. Written as DNA, the CDR3 is TGTGCCAGCAGCTTAGTCGCGGATACGCAGTATTTT. Amino acids: CASSLVADTQYF. Complete variable domain (other parts from reference TRBV7-9 and TRBJ2-3): DTGVSQNPRHKITKRGQNVTFRCDPISEHNRLYWYRQTLGQGPEFLTYFQNEAQLEKSRLLSDRFSAERPKGSFSTLEIQRTEQGDSAMYLCASSLVADTQYFGPGTRLTVL.

The chain combines TRBV9 with TRBJ2-3; D unclear. In germline, CDR1 is SGDLS, CDR2 YYNGEE. The CDR3 consists of 14 residues. V lost 2 bases and J lost 2, with 9 bases in between. The CDR3 nucleotides read TGTGCCAGCAGCGTGAATCCGTTCACAGATACGCAGTATTTT. It is translated as CASSVNPFTDTQYF.

The chain couples TRBV2 to TRBJ2-1, with 8 nucleotides matching TRBD1. Germline V lookup: CDR1 SNHLY, CDR2 FYNNEI. CDR3 length equals 13 residues. The V gene end was trimmed by 7 bases and the J gene end by 4 bases; junction bases not matched to a gene: 3. CDR3 loop: CASKQGVYNEQFF. CDR3 DNA sequence: TGTGCCAGCAAACAGGGGGTATACAATGAGCAGTTCTTC. Supplemented by reference TRBV2 and TRBJ2-1, the full variable domain reads EPEVTQTPSHQVTQMGQEVILRCVPISNHLYFYWYRQILGQKVEFLVSFYNNEISEKSEIFDDQFSVERPDGSNFTLKIRSTKLEDSAMYFCASKQGVYNEQFFGPGTRLTVL.

In its sample, this clonotype was seen a few times. This chain uses TRBV13 with TRBJ2-7, with D perhaps given as TRBD1 or TRBD2 (5 bases each). This CDR3 spans 14 amino acids. From germline, CDR1 is PRHDT and CDR2 FYEKMQ (reference sequence). Trimming pared 5 bases from V and 0 bases from J, leaving 11 bases between. As DNA, the CDR3 is TGTGCCAGCAGCCGGGACGGATCCTCCTACGAGCAGTACTTC. Encoded protein: CASSRDGSSYEQYF. Filled out from reference TRBV13 and TRBJ2-7, the complete variable domain reads AAGVIQSPRHLIKEKRETATLKCYPIPRHDTVYWYQQGPGQDPQFLISFYEKMQSDKGSIPDRFSAQQFSDYHSELNMSSLELGDSALYFCASSRDGSSYEQYFGPGTRLTVT.

The V and J genes are TRBV4-1 and TRBJ2-1; 9 positions match TRBD2. Germline values: CDR1 MGHRA, CDR2 YSYEKL. J gave up 12 bases and V 0 bases, and 18 bases lay outside the gene matches. There are 18 residues in the CDR3. The CDR3 loop is CASSQEVWGVEREEGQFF. The CDR3 region has the DNA TGCGCCAGCAGCCAAGAAGTGTGGGGTGTGGAGCGGGAGGAGGGGCAGTTCTTC.

This clonotype was picked up many times. The CDR3 DNA follows: TGCAGTGCTAGAGATCCATTACTAGCGGGAGGGCGGACAGATACGCAGTATTTT. As protein: CSARDPLLAGGRTDTQYF. The chain combines TRBV20-1 with TRBJ2-3; 13 bases line up with TRBD2. Germline-derived CDR1 and CDR2 are DFQATT and SNEGSKA (reference sequence). Unmatched junction bases numbered 9, after V lost 0 bases and J lost 3 bases. CDR3 length: 18 residues.